Presented here are 3 T cell receptor beta chains from one specimen sequenced in a study of T cell repertoires in cytomegalovirus infection. TCRdb re-analysed the reads in MiXCR, keeping a single row per CDR3 protein. The sample carries around 50,000 distinct CDR3 sequences, 20% recorded once. Their target antigens are unknown. Sequencing was performed on CD8+ T cells from cultured PBMCs, taken from culture after CMV antigen stimulation. These receptors were collected from a human donor in good health (CMV status not recorded). Some clones in this sample may be carry-over from other donors' samples.

This clonotype was detected many times. The CDR3 spells CASSPKPDRSRKQFF. CDR3 bases: TGTGCCAGCAGCCCCAAACCCGACAGGTCCCGGAAACAGTTCTTC. This chain links TRBV3-1 with TRBJ2-1; the D gene is possibly TRBD1 (6 bases). The CDR3 spans 15 residues. Germline-derived CDR1 and CDR2 are LGHDT and YNNKEL (reference sequence). With 4 bases removed from V and 13 bases from J, the gap between germline ends came to 23 bases.

The gene calls are TRBV19 and TRBJ2-1; no firm D call. With 2 bases removed from V and 7 bases from J, the gap between germline ends came to 9 bases. The germline CDR1 and CDR2 sequences are LNHDA and SQIVND (reference sequence). The CDR3 is 13 residues long. The DNA of the CDR3 is TGTGCCAGTAGTATAACGGGTTGGAATGAGCAGTTCTTC. The encoded protein is CASSITGWNEQFF.

CDR3 DNA sequence: TGTGCCAGCAGACCCCAGGGGAGTGAGCCCCAGCATTTT. Translating gives CASRPQGSEPQHF. The chain is built from TRBV2 and TRBJ1-5, with D possibly TRBD1 on 6 matching bases. CDR3 length equals 13 residues. The V end lost 6 bases, the J end lost 8 bases, and 14 bases lay between the germline ends. Germline values: CDR1 SNHLY, CDR2 FYNNEI.